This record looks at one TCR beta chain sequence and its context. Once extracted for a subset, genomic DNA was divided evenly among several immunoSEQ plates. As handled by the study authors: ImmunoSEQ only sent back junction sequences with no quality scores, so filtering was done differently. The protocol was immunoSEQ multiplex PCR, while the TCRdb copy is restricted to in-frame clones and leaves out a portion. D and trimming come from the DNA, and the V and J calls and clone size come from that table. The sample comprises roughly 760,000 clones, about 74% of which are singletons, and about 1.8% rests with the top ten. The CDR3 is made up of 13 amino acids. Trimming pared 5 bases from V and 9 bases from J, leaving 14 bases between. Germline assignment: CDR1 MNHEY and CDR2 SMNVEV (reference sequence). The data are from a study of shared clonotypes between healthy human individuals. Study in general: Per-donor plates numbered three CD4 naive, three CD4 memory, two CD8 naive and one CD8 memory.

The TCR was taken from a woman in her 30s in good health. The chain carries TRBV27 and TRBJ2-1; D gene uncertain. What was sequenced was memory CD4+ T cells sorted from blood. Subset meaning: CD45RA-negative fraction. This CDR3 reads CASSGRSYGEQFF. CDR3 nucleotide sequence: TGTGCCAGCAGTGGGCGGTCTTACGGTGAGCAGTTCTTC.